This record concerns one TCR beta chain sequence. Antigen specificity is unknown. This specimen belongs to a study of response to subunit inactivated influenza vaccine. Study-level results: Authors suggested that a seasonal influenza vaccination recruits few new T cells each time.

TCRdb re-called the RT-PCR reads with MiXCR, one entry per CDR3 protein. The sample holds 650,000 or so distinct CDR3 sequences, 14% seen once. The CDR3 runs 18 residues. CDR1 DFQATT and CDR2 SNEGSKA come from the germline V gene (reference sequence). Germline trimming cut 0 bases from V and 5 bases from J; bases unmatched to any gene: 16. This clonotype was obtained from a man aged 50 or older who received an inactivated influenza vaccine. The sequenced sample was PBMCs from blood, obtained around 15 days before vaccination. V and J are TRBV20-1 and TRBJ2-3; 8 positions agree with TRBD2. CDR3 nucleotide sequence: TGCAGTGCTAGAGATCATGGACTTCCGGGGGGGCCAGGAGATACGCAGTATTTT. This sequence encodes CSARDHGLPGGPGDTQYF.